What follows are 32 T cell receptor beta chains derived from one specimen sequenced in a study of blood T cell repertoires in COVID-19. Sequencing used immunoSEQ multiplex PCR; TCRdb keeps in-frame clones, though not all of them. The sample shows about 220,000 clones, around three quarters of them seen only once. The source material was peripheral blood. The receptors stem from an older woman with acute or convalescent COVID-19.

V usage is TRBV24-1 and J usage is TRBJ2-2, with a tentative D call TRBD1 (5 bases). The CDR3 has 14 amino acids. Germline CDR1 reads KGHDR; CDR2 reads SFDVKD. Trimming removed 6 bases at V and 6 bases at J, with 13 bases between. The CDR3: CATSKQGIAGELFF. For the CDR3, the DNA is TGTGCCACCAGTAAGCAGGGAATAGCCGGGGAGCTGTTTTTT.

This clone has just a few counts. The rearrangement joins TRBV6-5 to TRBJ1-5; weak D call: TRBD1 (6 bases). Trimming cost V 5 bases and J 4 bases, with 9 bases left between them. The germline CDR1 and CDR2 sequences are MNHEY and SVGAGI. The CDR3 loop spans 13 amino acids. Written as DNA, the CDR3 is TGTGCCAGCAGTATCAGGGGTAATCAGCCCCAGCATTTT. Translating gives CASSIRGNQPQHF.

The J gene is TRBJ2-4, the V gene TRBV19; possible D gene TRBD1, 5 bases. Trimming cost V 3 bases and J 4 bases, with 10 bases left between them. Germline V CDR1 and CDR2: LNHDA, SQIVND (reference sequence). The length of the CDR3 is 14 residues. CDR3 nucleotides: TGTGCCAGTAGTATTAATCAGGGAAAAAACATTCAGTACTTC. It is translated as CASSINQGKNIQYF.

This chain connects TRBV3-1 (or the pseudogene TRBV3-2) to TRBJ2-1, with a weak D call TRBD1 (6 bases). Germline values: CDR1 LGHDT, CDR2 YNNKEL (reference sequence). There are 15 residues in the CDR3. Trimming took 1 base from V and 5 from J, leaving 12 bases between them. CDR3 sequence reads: CASSQVGDTHNEQFF. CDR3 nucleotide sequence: TGTGCCAGCAGCCAAGTCGGGGACACTCACAATGAGCAGTTCTTC.

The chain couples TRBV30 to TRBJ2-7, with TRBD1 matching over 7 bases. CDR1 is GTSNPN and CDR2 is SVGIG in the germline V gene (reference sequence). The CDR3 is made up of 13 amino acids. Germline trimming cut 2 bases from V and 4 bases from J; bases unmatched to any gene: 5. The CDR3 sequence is CAWSRGDRYEQYF. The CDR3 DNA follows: TGTGCCTGGAGTAGAGGGGACAGATACGAGCAGTACTTC.

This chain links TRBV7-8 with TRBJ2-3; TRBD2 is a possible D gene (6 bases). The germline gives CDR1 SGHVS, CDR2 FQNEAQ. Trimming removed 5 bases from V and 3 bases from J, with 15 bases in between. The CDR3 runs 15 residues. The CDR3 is CASSRAGPRTDTQYF. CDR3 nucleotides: TGTGCCAGCAGCCGAGCGGGCCCAAGGACAGATACGCAGTATTTT.

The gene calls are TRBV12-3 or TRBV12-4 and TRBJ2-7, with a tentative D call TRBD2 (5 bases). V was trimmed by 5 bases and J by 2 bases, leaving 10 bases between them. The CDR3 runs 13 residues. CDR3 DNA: TGTGCCAGCAGTACCCTGGGAGCCTACGAGCAGTACTTC. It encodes CASSTLGAYEQYF.

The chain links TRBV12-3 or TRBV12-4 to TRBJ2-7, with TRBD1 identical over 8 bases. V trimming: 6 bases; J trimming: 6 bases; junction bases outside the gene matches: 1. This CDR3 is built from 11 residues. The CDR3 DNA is TGTGCCAGCAGAACAGGGGGCGAGCAGTACTTC. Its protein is CASRTGGEQYF.

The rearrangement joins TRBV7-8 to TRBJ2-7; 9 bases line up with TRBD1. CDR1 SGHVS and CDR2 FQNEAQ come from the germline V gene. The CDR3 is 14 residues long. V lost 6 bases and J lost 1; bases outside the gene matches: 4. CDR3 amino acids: CASSQTGGSYEQYF. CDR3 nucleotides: TGTGCCAGCAGTCAGACAGGGGGGTCCTACGAGCAGTACTTC.

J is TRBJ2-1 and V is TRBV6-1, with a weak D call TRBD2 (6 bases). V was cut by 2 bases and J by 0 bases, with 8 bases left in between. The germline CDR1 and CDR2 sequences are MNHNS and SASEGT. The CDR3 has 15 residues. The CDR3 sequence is CASSEPGGSYNEQFF. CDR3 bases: TGTGCCAGCAGTGAACCCGGGGGCTCCTACAATGAGCAGTTCTTC.

The CDR3 region has the DNA TGTGCCAGAAGCTTACCAGGGGTCTATGGCTACACCTTC. Encoded protein: CARSLPGVYGYTF. The chain recombines TRBV7-5 with TRBJ1-2; the table's D call of TRBD1 was not tested on the DNA. TRBV7-5 is assigned pseudogene status. The CDR3 runs to 13 residues.

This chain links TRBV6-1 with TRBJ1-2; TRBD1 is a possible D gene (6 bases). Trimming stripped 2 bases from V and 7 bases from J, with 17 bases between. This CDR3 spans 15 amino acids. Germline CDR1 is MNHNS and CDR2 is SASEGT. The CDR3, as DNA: TGTGCCAGCAGTGAATTCTTACAGGGAGAGTCTGGCTACACCTTC. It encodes CASSEFLQGESGYTF.

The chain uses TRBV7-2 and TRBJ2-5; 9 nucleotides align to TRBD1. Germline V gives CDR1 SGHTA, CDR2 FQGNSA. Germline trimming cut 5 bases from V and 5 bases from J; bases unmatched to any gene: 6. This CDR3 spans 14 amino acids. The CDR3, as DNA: TGTGCCAGCAGCCTGGGACAGGGAACCGAGACCCAGTACTTC. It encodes CASSLGQGTETQYF.

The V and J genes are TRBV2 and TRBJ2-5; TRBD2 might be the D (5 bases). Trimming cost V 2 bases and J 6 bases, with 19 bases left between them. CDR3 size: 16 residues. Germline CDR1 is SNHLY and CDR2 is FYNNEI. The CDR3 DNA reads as TGTGCCAGCAGTGAACGGGAAGGCACACTCGGGAAGACCCAGTACTTC. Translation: CASSEREGTLGKTQYF.

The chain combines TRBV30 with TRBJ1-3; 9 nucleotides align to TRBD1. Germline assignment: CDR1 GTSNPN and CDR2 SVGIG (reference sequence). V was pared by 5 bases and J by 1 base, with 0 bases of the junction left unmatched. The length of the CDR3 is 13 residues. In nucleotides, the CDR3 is TGTGCCTGGGGGACAGGGTCTGGAAACACCATATATTTT. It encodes CAWGTGSGNTIYF. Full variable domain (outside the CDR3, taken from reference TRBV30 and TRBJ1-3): SQTIHQWPATLVQPVGSPLSLECTVEGTSNPNLYWYRQAAGRGLQLLFYSVGIGQISSEVPQNLSASRPQDRQFILSSKKLLLSDSGFYLCAWGTGSGNTIYFGEGSWLTVV.

The CDR3 nucleotides read TGTGCCAGCAGCCAAGATTACGGCAGGGTAAACACCGGGGAGCTGTTTTTT. Amino acid sequence: CASSQDYGRVNTGELFF. This chain joins TRBV3-1 (or the pseudogene TRBV3-2) and TRBJ2-2, with D perhaps TRBD1 (5 bases). The germline V gene encodes CDR1 LGHDT and CDR2 YNNKEL (reference sequence). The CDR3 has 17 residues. Trimming removed 0 bases at V and 2 bases at J, with 13 bases between.

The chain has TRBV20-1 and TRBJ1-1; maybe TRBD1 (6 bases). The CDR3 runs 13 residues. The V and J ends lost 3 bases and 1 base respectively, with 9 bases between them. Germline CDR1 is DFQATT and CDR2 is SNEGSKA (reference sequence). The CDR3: CSASEGGNTEAFF. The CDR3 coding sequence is TGCAGTGCTAGTGAAGGGGGGAACACTGAAGCTTTCTTT.

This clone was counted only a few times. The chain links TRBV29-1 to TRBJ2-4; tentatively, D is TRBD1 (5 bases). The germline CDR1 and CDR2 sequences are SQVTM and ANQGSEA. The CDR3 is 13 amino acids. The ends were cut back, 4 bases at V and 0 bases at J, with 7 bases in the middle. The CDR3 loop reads CSVADIAKNIQYF. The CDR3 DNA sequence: TGCAGCGTTGCGGACATAGCCAAAAACATTCAGTACTTC.

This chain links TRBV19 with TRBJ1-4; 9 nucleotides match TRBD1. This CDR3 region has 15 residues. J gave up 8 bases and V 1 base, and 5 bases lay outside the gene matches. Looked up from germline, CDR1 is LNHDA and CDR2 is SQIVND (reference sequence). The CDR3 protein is CASSIVWTGEEKLFF. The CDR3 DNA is TGTGCCAGTAGTATAGTTTGGACAGGGGAGGAAAAACTGTTTTTT.

This chain's CDR3 is CSVGGQGGGTGELFF. The CDR3 DNA follows: TGCAGCGTTGGGGGCCAGGGAGGAGGCACCGGGGAGCTGTTTTTT. This chain uses TRBV29-1 with TRBJ2-2; a weak D match, TRBD2 (6 bases). The CDR3 loop spans 15 amino acids. The germline V gene has CDR1 SQVTM and CDR2 ANQGSEA. Trimming pared 4 bases from V and 4 bases from J, leaving 16 bases between.

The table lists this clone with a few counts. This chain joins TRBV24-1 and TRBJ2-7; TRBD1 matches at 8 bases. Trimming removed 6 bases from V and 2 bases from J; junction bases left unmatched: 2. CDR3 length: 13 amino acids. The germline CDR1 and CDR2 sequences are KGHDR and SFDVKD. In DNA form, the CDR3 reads TGTGCCACCAGTCGGACAGGGACCTACGAGCAGTACTTC. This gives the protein CATSRTGTYEQYF.

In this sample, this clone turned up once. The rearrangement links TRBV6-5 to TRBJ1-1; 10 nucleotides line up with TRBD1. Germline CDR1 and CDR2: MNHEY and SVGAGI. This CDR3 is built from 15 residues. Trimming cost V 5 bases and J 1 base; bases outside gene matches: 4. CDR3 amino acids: CASSKGDRGNTEAFF. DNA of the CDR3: TGTGCCAGCAGTAAGGGGGACAGGGGGAACACTGAAGCTTTCTTT.

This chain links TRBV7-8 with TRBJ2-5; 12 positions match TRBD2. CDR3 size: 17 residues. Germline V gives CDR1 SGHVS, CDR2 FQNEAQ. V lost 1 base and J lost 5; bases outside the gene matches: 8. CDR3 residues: CASSLEASGGARETQYF. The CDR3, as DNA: TGTGCCAGCAGCTTAGAGGCTAGCGGGGGGGCTCGGGAGACCCAGTACTTC.

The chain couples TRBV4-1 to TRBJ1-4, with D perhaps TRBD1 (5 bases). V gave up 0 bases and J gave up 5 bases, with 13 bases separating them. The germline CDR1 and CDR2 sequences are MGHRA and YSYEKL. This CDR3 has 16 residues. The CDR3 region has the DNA TGCGCCAGCAGCCAAGACGCCGACAGACCAAATGAAAAACTGTTTTTT. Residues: CASSQDADRPNEKLFF.

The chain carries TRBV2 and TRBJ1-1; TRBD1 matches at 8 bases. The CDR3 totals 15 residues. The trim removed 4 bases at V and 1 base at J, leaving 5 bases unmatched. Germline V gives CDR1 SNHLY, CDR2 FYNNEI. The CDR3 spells CASSARTGKNTEAFF. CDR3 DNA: TGTGCCAGCAGTGCCCGGACAGGGAAGAACACTGAAGCTTTCTTT.

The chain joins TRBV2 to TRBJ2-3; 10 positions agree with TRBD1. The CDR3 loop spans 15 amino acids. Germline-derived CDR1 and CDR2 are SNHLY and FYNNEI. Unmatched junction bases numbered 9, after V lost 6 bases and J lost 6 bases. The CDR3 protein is CASRGGTGAVDTQYF. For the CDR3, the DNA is TGTGCCAGCAGGGGTGGGACAGGGGCTGTGGATACGCAGTATTTT. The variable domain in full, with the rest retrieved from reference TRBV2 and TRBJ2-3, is EPEVTQTPSHQVTQMGQEVILRCVPISNHLYFYWYRQILGQKVEFLVSFYNNEISEKSEIFDDQFSVERPDGSNFTLKIRSTKLEDSAMYFCASRGGTGAVDTQYFGPGTRLTVL.

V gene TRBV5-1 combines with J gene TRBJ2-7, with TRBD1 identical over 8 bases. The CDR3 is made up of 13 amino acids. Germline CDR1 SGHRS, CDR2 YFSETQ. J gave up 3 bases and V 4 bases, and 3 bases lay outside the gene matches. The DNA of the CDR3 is TGCGCCAGCAGCCGGGGACAGGACTACGAGCAGTACTTC. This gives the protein CASSRGQDYEQYF.

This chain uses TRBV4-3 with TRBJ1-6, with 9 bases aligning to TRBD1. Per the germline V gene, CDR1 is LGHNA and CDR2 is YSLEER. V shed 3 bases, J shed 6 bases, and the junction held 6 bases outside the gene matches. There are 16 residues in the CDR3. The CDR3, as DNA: TGCGCCAGCAGCCAGAGCCGGGACAGGGTTAATTCACCCCTCCACTTT. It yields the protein CASSQSRDRVNSPLHF.

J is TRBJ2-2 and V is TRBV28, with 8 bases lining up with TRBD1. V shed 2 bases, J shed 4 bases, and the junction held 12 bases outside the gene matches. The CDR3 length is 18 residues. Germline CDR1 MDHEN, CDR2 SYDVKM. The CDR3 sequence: CASSLGGRGHKRTGELFF. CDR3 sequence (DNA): TGTGCCAGCAGTTTAGGGGGCAGGGGGCACAAGCGCACCGGGGAGCTGTTTTTT.

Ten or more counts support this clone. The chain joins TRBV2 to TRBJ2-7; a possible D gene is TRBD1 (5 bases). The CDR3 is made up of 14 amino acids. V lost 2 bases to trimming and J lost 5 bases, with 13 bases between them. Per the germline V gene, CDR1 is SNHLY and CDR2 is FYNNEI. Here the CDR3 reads CASSEWVGVDEQYF. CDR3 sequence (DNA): TGTGCCAGCAGTGAATGGGTAGGGGTCGACGAGCAGTACTTC.

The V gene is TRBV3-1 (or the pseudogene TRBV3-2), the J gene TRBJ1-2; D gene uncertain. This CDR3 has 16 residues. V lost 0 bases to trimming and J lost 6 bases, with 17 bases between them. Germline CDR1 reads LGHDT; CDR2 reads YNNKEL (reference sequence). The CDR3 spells CASSQDQEGSAHGYTF. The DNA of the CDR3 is TGTGCCAGCAGCCAAGATCAAGAGGGAAGCGCTCATGGCTACACCTTC.

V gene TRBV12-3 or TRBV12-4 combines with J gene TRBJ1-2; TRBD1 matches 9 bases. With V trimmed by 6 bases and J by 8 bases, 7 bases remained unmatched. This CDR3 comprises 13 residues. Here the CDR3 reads CASRRTGGVGYTF. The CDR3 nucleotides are TGTGCCAGCAGGCGTACAGGGGGCGTCGGCTACACCTTC.